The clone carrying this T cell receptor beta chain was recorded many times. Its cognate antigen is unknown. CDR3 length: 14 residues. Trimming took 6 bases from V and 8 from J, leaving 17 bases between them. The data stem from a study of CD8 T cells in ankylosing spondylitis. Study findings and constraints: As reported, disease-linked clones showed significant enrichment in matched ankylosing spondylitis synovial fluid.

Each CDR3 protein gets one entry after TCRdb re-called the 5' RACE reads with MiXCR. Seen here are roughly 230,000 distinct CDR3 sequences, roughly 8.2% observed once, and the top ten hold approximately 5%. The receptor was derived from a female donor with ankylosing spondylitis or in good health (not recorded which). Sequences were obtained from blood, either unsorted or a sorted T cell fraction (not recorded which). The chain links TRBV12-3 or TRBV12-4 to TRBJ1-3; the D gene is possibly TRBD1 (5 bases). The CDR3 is CASRLSQALDTIYF. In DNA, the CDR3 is TGTGCCAGCAGGTTATCACAGGCGTTGGACACCATATATTTT.